This T cell receptor beta chain was recorded in a study of TIL therapy for anti-PD-1-resistant metastatic lung cancer. Study-level background: Tumor harvest preceded PD-1/PD-L1 blockade, followed by nivolumab treatment. Study findings and constraints: The baseline peripheral repertoire was partially replaced by infused TIL clonotypes that later decayed.

This clone was detected only once. What it binds is not known. This was the immunoSEQ v3 assay. The table came from immunoSEQ multiplex PCR; TCRdb's copy has only in-frame clones and leaves some out. The sample yields about 52,000 clones, 70% to 80% seen once. Noted time point: pre-treatment sample, taken before nivolumab and TIL therapy. Enrollment ran from late 2017 to January 2020. Germline V gene lookup returns CDR1 SNHLY and CDR2 FYNNEI. This CDR3 is 13 amino acids long. V was shortened by 4 bases and J by 5 bases, with 8 bases between the two germline ends. This chain connects TRBV2 to TRBJ1-4, with D uncertain. The sequence was collected from a woman between 30 and 85 years old with non-small cell lung cancer. The specimen comprised blood, sampled at baseline. CDR3: CASSAARNEKLFF. The CDR3, as DNA: TGTGCCAGCAGTGCTGCCCGGAATGAAAAACTGTTTTTT.